This T cell receptor (beta chain) appears in the sequencing data of a study of T cell responses to AZD1222 COVID-19 vaccine. Comment on this clone: Its antigen is not known.

The method was immunoSEQ multiplex PCR; TCRdb's version includes in-frame clones alone and lacks a portion of them. The table records approximately 160,000 clones, 85% to 95% of them present only once. V lost 4 bases and J 4 bases, leaving 14 bases between the germline ends. Per germline, CDR1 DFQATT and CDR2 SNEGSKA (reference sequence). This CDR3 is 14 amino acids long. Study observations and caveats: The donor group comprised mostly white British people and more females; the analysis possibly underestimated clonal diversity. The number of AZD1222 recipients seropositive at baseline was only five or six. After two AZD1222 doses, spike-specific TCR breadth and depth rose versus day 0. Within unmutated variant regions lay the reported targets of nearly half of spike-specific TCRs.

V usage is TRBV20-1 and J usage is TRBJ1-3, with D unresolved. The sequencing here drew on peripheral blood, taken on day 0 of AZD1222 vaccination. The origin of this receptor is an adult in good health. The CDR3 spells CSANDRVSGNTIYF. The DNA for the CDR3 is TGCAGTGCTAATGATAGAGTCTCGGGAAACACCATATATTTT.